The 24 T cell receptor beta chains below all came from one sample that was sequenced in a study of Graves' ophthalmopathy and Graves' hyperthyroidism. RNA transcripts were the template, and TCR beta CDR3 regions were amplified from them. HTBI primers were employed in first-round RT-PCR, then a second-round multiplex PCR followed. TCRdb used MiXCR to reprocess the multiplex PCR reads, holding one entry per CDR3 protein. Of 400,000 to 450,000 distinct CDR3 sequences in the sample, around a fifth were seen once. The sequenced sample was peripheral blood. These receptors came from a woman younger than 30 with stable Graves' hyperthyroidism.

This clonotype appeared many times. At one of its ends the junction is not consistent with the germline gene, which may arise from a read error. This chain joins TRBV6-1 and TRBJ1-1; 7 bases align to TRBD1. CDR1 and CDR2 from the germline V gene are MNHNS and SASEGT. The CDR3 extends over 16 amino acids. The CDR3 region is CASTYRRGNMNTEAFF. The CDR3 coding sequence is TGTGCCAGCACCTACCGCAGGGGGAATATGAACACTGAGGCTTTCTTT.

About this clonotype itself: Relative to the germline gene, one junction end is altered; a read error may explain this. The V and J genes are TRBV12-3 or TRBV12-4 and TRBJ2-2; possible D gene TRBD1, 6 bases. The CDR3 spans 18 residues. The CDR3 loop reads CASSPGTLKFANTGELCF. The CDR3 bases are TGTGCCAGCAGCCCCGGGACACTAAAGTTCGCGAACACCGGGGAGCTGTGTTTT.

This clonotype occurred many times. V usage is TRBV10-3 and J usage is TRBJ2-7; 8 bases agree with TRBD2. Germline V lookup: CDR1 ENHRY, CDR2 SYGVKD. The junction had 14 bases not matched to a gene; V was cut back by 10 bases and J by 6 bases. The CDR3 contains 14 residues. CDR3 sequence: CATRSGRDPSEQYF. CDR3 DNA: TGTGCCACACGGTCCGGGAGGGACCCCTCCGAGCAGTACTTC.

This clonotype was observed at least ten times. The rearrangement uses TRBV28 and TRBJ1-1, with D perhaps matching TRBD1 (6 bases). Trimming cost V 4 bases and J 1 base, with 13 bases left between them. The CDR3 runs to 15 residues. The germline gives CDR1 MDHEN, CDR2 SYDVKM. For the CDR3, the DNA is TGTGCCAGCAGTTCCCACAGGGCCGCGAACACTGAAGCTTTCTTT. It encodes CASSSHRAANTEAFF.

This clonotype appeared many times. CDR3 DNA: TGCGCCAGGCTGGGAGCTTTCTTT. Translating it yields CARLGAFF. The rearrangement joins TRBV5-1 to TRBJ1-1; D uncertain. Germline loops: CDR1 SGHRS, CDR2 YFSETQ. V lost 8 bases to trimming and J lost 10 bases, with 6 bases between them. CDR3 length equals 8 residues.

This clonotype has a count of ten or more. The chain couples TRBV18 to TRBJ2-7; 14 bases fit TRBD2. The CDR3 is 16 residues long. Germline V gene sequence: CDR1 KGHSH, CDR2 LQKENI. With 6 bases clipped from V and 5 bases from J, the junction kept 9 bases outside the gene matches. CDR3 in DNA: TGTGCCAGCTCCCGCGGACTAGCGGGAGGTAGCGACGAGCAGTACTTC. Translated, it gives CASSRGLAGGSDEQYF.

Remarks on this clonotype: The junction departs from germline at one end; a sequencing error may be responsible. This chain connects TRBV7-2 to TRBJ2-5, with D unclear. Germline-derived CDR1 and CDR2 are SGHTA and FQGNSA. This CDR3 region has 13 residues. The CDR3 loop is CASSLEFSETRDF. CDR3 in DNA: TGTGCCAGCAGCTTAGAGTTCTCGGAGACCCGGGACTTC.

About this clonotype itself: A much larger clone differs from this one at a single base, so this may be a read error. The CDR3 carries no conserved terminal phenylalanine or tryptophan, so it likely arises from a read error. This chain uses TRBV11-2 with TRBJ2-3; TRBD2 matches at 8 bases. The germline gives CDR1 SGHAT, CDR2 FQNNGV. J lost 4 bases, V lost 2 bases, and 8 bases had no gene match. The CDR3 consists of 16 residues. This CDR3 is CASSLLGGRIPDTQYC. CDR3 bases: TGTGCCAGCAGCTTATTAGGCGGGAGGATCCCAGATACGCAGTATTGT.

This clonotype was observed a handful of times. This chain links TRBV12-3 or TRBV12-4 with TRBJ2-2, with TRBD2 matching 9 bases. Trimming cost V 2 bases and J 5 bases; bases outside gene matches: 3. The length of the CDR3 is 15 residues. The CDR3 protein is CASSLLRGGTGELFF. CDR3 in DNA: TGTGCCAGCAGTTTATTGCGGGGGGGTACCGGGGAGCTGTTTTTT.

This clonotype was detected ten times or more. The chain is built from TRBV12-3 or TRBV12-4 and TRBJ2-7; D might be TRBD2 (6 bases). This CDR3 has 14 residues. V was clipped by 2 bases and J by 5 bases, with 13 bases between them. CDR3 region: CASSLWGEVDEQYF. CDR3 nucleotide sequence: TGTGCCAGCAGTTTATGGGGGGAAGTCGACGAGCAGTACTTC.

This clonotype was counted only a few times. The chain combines TRBV11-1 with TRBJ1-3, with D possibly TRBD1 on 5 matching bases. This CDR3 region has 18 residues. Germline lookup yields CDR1 SGHAT and CDR2 FQDESV (reference sequence). V was pared by 1 base and J by 0 bases, with 16 bases between. CDR3 in DNA: TGTGCCAGCAGCTTAGTTATACAGGTTCTTGACTCTGGAAACACCATATATTTT. Translating gives CASSLVIQVLDSGNTIYF.

The gene calls are TRBV7-2 and TRBJ2-7, with 13 bases lining up with TRBD2. The J segment lost 5 bases and the V segment lost 4 bases, leaving 5 bases of the junction unmatched. CDR3 length equals 15 residues. Germline V gives CDR1 SGHTA, CDR2 FQGNSA. CDR3 in amino acids: CASSSNGLAGDEQYF. The CDR3 region has the DNA TGTGCCAGCAGCTCGAATGGACTAGCGGGGGACGAGCAGTACTTC. The variable domain in full, with the rest retrieved from reference TRBV7-2 and TRBJ2-7, is GAGVSQSPSNKVTEKGKDVELRCDPISGHTALYWYRQSLGQGLEFLIYFQGNSAPDKSGLPSDRFSAERTGGSVSTLTIQRTQQEDSAVYLCASSSNGLAGDEQYFGPGTRLTVT.

V usage is TRBV28 and J usage is TRBJ1-2; D is unresolved. The V gene's germline CDR1 is MDHEN and CDR2 SYDVKM. V lost 3 bases and J 2 bases, leaving 10 bases between the germline ends. The CDR3 has 14 amino acids. DNA for the CDR3: TGTGCCAGCAGTTTGACGGAACAAAACTATGGCTACACCTTC. Translating it yields CASSLTEQNYGYTF.

Many counts were recorded for this clonotype. V and J are TRBV6-2 or TRBV6-3 and TRBJ1-5; D gene ambiguous. V gave up 0 bases and J gave up 13 bases, with 13 bases separating them. This CDR3 has 13 amino acids. The germline V gene encodes CDR1 MNHEY and CDR2 SVGEGT. CDR3: CASSYSGNYYQHF. The CDR3 bases are TGTGCCAGCAGTTACTCAGGGAATTATTATCAGCATTTT.

This clonotype showed up just a few times. V is TRBV28 and J is TRBJ1-1, with D unresolved. Germline-derived CDR1 and CDR2 are MDHEN and SYDVKM. The CDR3 consists of 17 residues. V shed 2 bases and J shed 1 base, with 17 bases lying between them. CDR3 loop: CASSLRGSWYQNTEAFF. In DNA, the CDR3 is TGTGCCAGCAGTTTACGTGGCAGTTGGTATCAGAACACTGAAGCTTTCTTT.

This clonotype was seen a handful of times. V usage is TRBV2 and J usage is TRBJ2-3, with TRBD2 matching 8 bases. Unmatched junction bases numbered 14, after V lost 8 bases and J lost 10 bases. The CDR3 spans 14 residues. Germline V gives CDR1 SNHLY, CDR2 FYNNEI. DNA for the CDR3: TGTGCCAGCGGGTCCCCGGGACTAGTTGTTCCGCAGTATTTT. Protein sequence: CASGSPGLVVPQYF.

This clonotype has ten or more counts. The chain combines TRBV29-1 with TRBJ2-2, with no clear D. This CDR3 is 11 amino acids long. The ends were cut back, 7 bases at V and 3 bases at J, with 6 bases in the middle. CDR1 and CDR2 from the germline V gene are SQVTM and ANQGSEA. CDR3 loop: CSGGDTGELFF. The CDR3 region has the DNA TGCAGCGGGGGTGACACCGGGGAGCTGTTTTTT.

The rearrangement links TRBV12-3 or TRBV12-4 to TRBJ2-5; tentatively, D is TRBD1 (6 bases). V was clipped by 5 bases and J by 9 bases, with 19 bases between them. This CDR3 contains 14 residues. Written as DNA, the CDR3 is TGTGCCAGCAGTCTAGGTGGGGGCACAGCGGCCCAGTACTTC. Translated, it gives CASSLGGGTAAQYF.

This clonotype appeared many times. The V and J genes are TRBV7-3 and TRBJ2-5; 8 bases are a match to TRBD1. Trimming cost V 8 bases and J 3 bases; bases outside gene matches: 8. CDR3 length equals 14 residues. In germline, CDR1 is SGHTA, CDR2 FQGTGA. For the CDR3, the DNA is TGTGCCAGCCTCGGGACAGGAGCCGAAGAGACCCAGTACTTC. Translated, it gives CASLGTGAEETQYF.

This clonotype has just a few counts. J is TRBJ2-7 and V is TRBV30; 7 positions agree with TRBD1. This CDR3 region has 12 residues. V was pared by 4 bases and J by 3 bases, with 3 bases of the junction left unmatched. CDR1 is GTSNPN, CDR2 SVGIG, per germline (reference sequence). CDR3 in amino acids: CAWKGGSYEQYF. CDR3 nucleotide sequence: TGTGCCTGGAAAGGGGGCAGCTACGAGCAGTACTTC.

There are many counts of this clonotype. V is TRBV28 and J is TRBJ1-5; 8 nucleotides agree with TRBD1. Unmatched junction bases numbered 5, after V lost 10 bases and J lost 0 bases. There are 14 residues in the CDR3. The germline gives CDR1 MDHEN, CDR2 SYDVKM. CDR3 amino acids: CATGGHGSNQPQHF. The CDR3 bases are TGTGCCACAGGGGGCCATGGTAGCAATCAGCCCCAGCATTTT.

The chain is built from TRBV24-1 and TRBJ1-2; D unresolved. This CDR3 has 13 amino acids. The germline V and J ends were trimmed by 5 bases and 4 bases, with 10 bases remaining between them. Germline-derived CDR1 and CDR2 are KGHDR and SFDVKD. The CDR3 here is CATSAAFFYGYTF. The CDR3 DNA is TGTGCCACCAGTGCGGCCTTTTTCTATGGCTACACCTTC.

This clonotype was found many times. The chain couples TRBV30 to TRBJ1-3, with D perhaps TRBD1 (5 bases). Deletions cut 3 bases from V and 4 bases from J, with 13 bases between. The CDR3 extends over 14 amino acids. Looked up from germline, CDR1 is GTSNPN and CDR2 is SVGIG (reference sequence). CDR3 amino acids: CAWRGGTVGNTIYF. The CDR3 DNA reads TGTGCCTGGAGGGGGGGTACCGTCGGAAACACCATATATTTT.

This chain uses TRBV30 with TRBJ2-5; perhaps TRBD2 as D (6 bases). The V gene's germline CDR1 is GTSNPN and CDR2 SVGIG (reference sequence). This CDR3 contains 13 residues. V shed 4 bases and J shed 2 bases, with 11 bases lying between them. CDR3 in DNA: TGTGCCTGGACCCTCGCGGGGCAAGAGACCCAGTACTTC. This codes for CAWTLAGQETQYF.